This T cell receptor (beta chain) was retrieved from a study of CD8 T cells in Susac syndrome. Background on the study: Active disease was present in more than 5 of the sequenced Susac syndrome patients, and remission in fewer than ten. Study-wide results and caveats: In its TCR sequencing and HLA analysis, the study acknowledged that the number of individuals was relatively small. Susac CD8+ clonal expansion peaked in TEMRA cells and active patients.

For this clonotype: The antigen is undetermined.

The RNA, about 0.45 to 1 ug, was put through reverse transcription using random hexamers. MiXCR, run by TCRdb on the immunoSEQ multiplex PCR reads, gives a single entry per CDR3 protein. The sample includes approximately 190,000 distinct CDR3 sequences, 85% to 95% seen only once; the top ten take less than 0.2%. Germline assignment: CDR1 ENHRY and CDR2 SYGVKD. V was clipped by 0 bases and J by 4 bases, with 16 bases between them. The CDR3 extends over 17 amino acids. This sequence joins TRBV10-3 and TRBJ2-4; tentatively, D is TRBD1 or TRBD2 (5 bases each). Sequencing was done on a sample of CD8+ T cells from PBMCs. This sequence was found in a human donor with Susac syndrome. This chain's CDR3 is CAISESSDGAGKNIQYF. CDR3 DNA sequence: TGTGCCATCAGTGAGTCGTCGGACGGGGCCGGTAAAAACATTCAGTACTTC.